Below, 16 T cell receptor beta chains from the same sample are listed, as sequenced in a study of T cell responses to AZD1222 COVID-19 vaccine. Assay used: immunoSEQ multiplex PCR; TCRdb lists only in-frame clones, some missing. Of 120,000 or so clones in the sample, 85% to 95% were seen once. This specimen was peripheral blood, taken on day 0 of AZD1222 vaccination. The receptors come from an adult in good health.

CDR3 residues: CASSHRVGFGAFF. In DNA, the CDR3 is TGTGCCAGCAGCCACAGGGTGGGGTTCGGAGCTTTCTTT. V is TRBV14 and J is TRBJ1-1; D may be TRBD1 (5 bases). CDR3 length: 13 amino acids. Deletions cut 3 bases from V and 10 bases from J, with 15 bases between. Germline loops: CDR1 SGHDN, CDR2 FVKESK.

This rearrangement joins TRBV24-1 to TRBJ2-6; TRBD2 matches at 7 bases. The CDR3 length is 17 residues. Germline-derived CDR1 and CDR2 are KGHDR and SFDVKD. Trimming cost V 0 bases and J 7 bases; bases outside gene matches: 8. CDR3 DNA sequence: TGTGCCACCAGTGATTTGAGGGATGCGGGGGTTGCCAACGTCCTGACTTTC. This encodes CATSDLRDAGVANVLTF.

This rearrangement joins TRBV7-3 to TRBJ2-5; D might be TRBD2 (5 bases). This CDR3 comprises 12 residues. Looked up from germline, CDR1 is SGHTA and CDR2 is FQGTGA. V lost 3 bases to trimming and J lost 4 bases, with 6 bases between them. The CDR3 region is CASSFGGETQYF. CDR3 sequence (DNA): TGTGCCAGCAGCTTCGGAGGAGAGACCCAGTACTTC.

The V gene is TRBV2, the J gene TRBJ2-5; D perhaps matches TRBD2 (5 bases). The germline V gene has CDR1 SNHLY and CDR2 FYNNEI. Trimming left V 7 bases short and J 4 bases short, with 13 bases between. The CDR3 runs 13 residues. The CDR3 loop is CASTPLEGETQYF. The CDR3, as DNA: TGTGCCAGCACGCCACTAGAGGGAGAGACCCAGTACTTC. The complete variable domain, with remaining parts taken from reference TRBV2 and TRBJ2-5, reads EPEVTQTPSHQVTQMGQEVILRCVPISNHLYFYWYRQILGQKVEFLVSFYNNEISEKSEIFDDQFSVERPDGSNFTLKIRSTKLEDSAMYFCASTPLEGETQYFGPGTRLLVL.

The chain couples TRBV21-1 to TRBJ2-7. TRBV21-1 is a pseudogene segment. This CDR3 comprises 14 residues. The CDR3 DNA follows: TGTGCCAGCAGCAAAGCGGAAGGAAACTCCGAGCAGTACGTC. Protein product: CASSKAEGNSEQYV.

This clone was seen just once. V gene TRBV7-2 combines with J gene TRBJ2-1, with a weak D call TRBD2 (6 bases). V shed 2 bases and J shed 4 bases, with 12 bases lying between them. There are 15 residues in the CDR3. Germline V CDR1 and CDR2: SGHTA, FQGNSA. In DNA form, the CDR3 reads TGTGCCAGCAGCTTATGGGCTAGCGAATACAATGAGCAGTTCTTC. The encoded protein is CASSLWASEYNEQFF.

This chain joins TRBV5-1 and TRBJ2-2; 7 bases agree with TRBD2. This CDR3 region has 15 residues. Germline lookup yields CDR1 SGHRS and CDR2 YFSETQ. The V segment lost 1 base and the J segment 5 bases; nucleotides outside the gene matches: 5. This CDR3 reads CASSLRASGTGELFF. CDR3 DNA sequence: TGCGCCAGCAGCTTGAGGGCTAGCGGTACCGGGGAGCTGTTTTTT.

The V call is TRBV30, the J call TRBJ1-6; D might be TRBD1 (5 bases). Trimming cost V 5 bases and J 11 bases, with 16 bases left between them. CDR3 size: 13 residues. In germline, CDR1 is GTSNPN, CDR2 SVGIG (reference sequence). Written as DNA, the CDR3 is TGTGCCTGGTCCTCCCAGGGAAGCGCACCCCTCCACTTT. It translates to CAWSSQGSAPLHF.

The rearrangement links TRBV30 to TRBJ2-3; 8 nucleotides align to TRBD2. The CDR3 consists of 14 residues. From germline, CDR1 is GTSNPN and CDR2 SVGIG (reference sequence). After removal of 4 bases from V and 2 bases from J, the junction contained 5 bases not matched to a gene. The CDR3 DNA reads TGTGCCTGGAATCAGCGGGGGACCACAGATACGCAGTATTTT. Amino acid sequence: CAWNQRGTTDTQYF.

This chain uses TRBV7-2 with TRBJ1-2; D might be TRBD1 (6 bases). V dropped 5 bases and J dropped 7 bases, with 20 bases sitting between them. CDR3 length: 15 amino acids. CDR1 and CDR2 (germline): SGHTA, FQGNSA. The CDR3 sequence: CASSGHRAPDTGYTF. DNA for the CDR3: TGTGCCAGCAGCGGCCACAGGGCTCCGGATACTGGCTACACCTTC.

This sequence joins TRBV19 and TRBJ2-3; possible D gene TRBD2, 6 bases. The V and J ends lost 0 bases and 0 bases respectively, with 16 bases between them. Germline V lookup: CDR1 LNHDA, CDR2 SQIVND (reference sequence). CDR3 length equals 18 residues. The chain's CDR3 is CASSIDAGWTSSTDTQYF. CDR3 nucleotides: TGTGCCAGTAGTATAGATGCGGGGTGGACAAGTAGCACAGATACGCAGTATTTT.

This clone appeared once. This rearrangement joins TRBV24-1 to TRBJ2-2; 11 bases fit TRBD1. J was trimmed by 11 bases and V by 5 bases; bases with no gene match: 30. The CDR3 loop spans 22 amino acids. Germline V gene sequence: CDR1 KGHDR, CDR2 SFDVKD. DNA of the CDR3: TGTGCCACCAGTGTCGTAGCTGTAACATTATGGGGACAGGGGGTTAATGGCTTCGAGCTGTTTTTT. It specifies CATSVVAVTLWGQGVNGFELFF.

The CDR3 nucleotides are TGTGCCAGCAGCCAAGATCCACCGCCACCCTACGAGCAGTACTTC. Its protein is CASSQDPPPPYEQYF. The chain joins TRBV3-1 (or the pseudogene TRBV3-2) to TRBJ2-7; D unclear. The V gene lost 0 bases and the J gene lost 2 bases, with 11 bases spanning the gap. Germline CDR1 and CDR2: LGHDT and YNNKEL (reference sequence). CDR3 size: 15 residues.

This chain uses TRBV11-2 with TRBJ1-1, with D tentatively TRBD1 (5 bases). This CDR3 region has 13 residues. The V end was cut by 1 base, the J end by 5 bases, with 8 bases between. CDR1 is SGHAT and CDR2 is FQNNGV in the germline V gene. In nucleotides, the CDR3 is TGTGCCAGCAGCTTAGTGGGGGAAACTGAAGCTTTCTTT. Encoded protein: CASSLVGETEAFF. Full variable domain (outside the CDR3, taken from reference TRBV11-2 and TRBJ1-1): EAGVAQSPRYKIIEKRQSVAFWCNPISGHATLYWYQQILGQGPKLLIQFQNNGVVDDSQLPKDRFSAERLKGVDSTLKIQPAKLEDSAVYLCASSLVGETEAFFGQGTRLTVV.

This clone occurred once. The chain links TRBV6-6 to TRBJ1-5; TRBD1 matches 7 bases. Germline-derived CDR1 and CDR2 are MNHNY and SVGAGI (reference sequence). This CDR3 has 16 residues. Trimming removed 2 bases from V and 2 bases from J; junction bases left unmatched: 6. The CDR3 reads CASSYHRGRGNQPQHF. CDR3 DNA sequence: TGTGCCAGCAGTTACCACAGGGGAAGGGGCAATCAGCCCCAGCATTTT.

The chain links TRBV9 to TRBJ1-5; maybe TRBD1 (5 bases). The CDR3 is 14 amino acids. CDR1 is SGDLS and CDR2 is YYNGEE in the germline V gene. V was trimmed by 3 bases and J by 9 bases, leaving 16 bases between them. The CDR3, as DNA: TGTGCCAGCAGCGCGTCCCAGGGATGGGGGCCCCAGCATTTT. It is translated as CASSASQGWGPQHF.